Given below is one TCR beta chain in context. The antigen remains undetermined. CDR3 length: 17 amino acids. V was shortened by 5 bases and J by 3 bases, with 17 bases between the two germline ends. Germline CDR1 is SEHNR and CDR2 is FQNEAQ (reference sequence). As for time point: baseline pretreatment blood. The sample's treatment: 15 Gy SBRT to primary tumor, nephrectomy 4 weeks later. Serial blood draws occurred at baseline and 2 and 4 weeks post-SBRT. Clear cell pathology was present in this patient's renal cell carcinoma. The data were obtained in a study of radiation and T cells in renal cell carcinoma. Across the study: Nephrectomy followed 15 Gy stereotactic body radiation by 4 weeks.

TCRdb keeps only in-frame clones here, not all; method: immunoSEQ multiplex PCR. The top ten clones hold under 25% of a sample with 130,000 or so clones, approximately 87% of them seen once. General study points: From baseline, blood top tumor clonotypes peaked at 2 weeks post-radiation.

The source material was blood, sampled from a patient whose treatment included radiotherapy and nephrectomy. This TCR derives from a woman aged 45-65 years with renal cell carcinoma. The V and J genes are TRBV7-9 and TRBJ2-6; D possibly corresponds to TRBD2 (5 bases). CDR3 sequence: CASSLSGVSGGANVLTF. The CDR3 DNA reads TGTGCCAGCAGCCTAAGCGGAGTATCAGGTGGGGCCAACGTCCTGACTTTC.